These T cell receptor beta chains were read from a single sample in a study of T cells in localized non-small cell lung cancer. Only in-frame clones appear in the TCRdb table, and some are missing; sequencing was by immunoSEQ multiplex PCR. Of 50,000 to 75,000 clones listed, roughly nine tenths are singletons. This material consisted of peripheral blood, taken before any cancer treatment. The receptors were gathered from a man between 35 and 75 years old with stage I lung adenocarcinoma. CDR3s include the opening cysteine and the closing phenylalanine or tryptophan. Each record gives: V gene, J gene, clone size, D gene, CDR3 DNA, CDR3 protein. D genes are given only for firm matches. Rows give clone size only sometimes, using once, few, many, or a class for an expanded clone.

V gene: TRBV7-9
J gene: TRBJ2-3
clone size: .
D gene: .
CDR3 DNA: TGTGCCAGCAGCTTAAAGGGCAGGAGCACAGATACGCAGTATTTT
CDR3 protein: CASSLKGRSTDTQYF

V gene: TRBV21-1
J gene: TRBJ2-5
clone size: .
D gene: .
CDR3 DNA: TGTGCCAGCAGGGGACAGGGGAGTAGAGAGACCCAGTACTTC
CDR3 protein: CASRGQGSRETQYF

V gene: TRBV27
J gene: TRBJ1-1
clone size: .
D gene: .
CDR3 DNA: TGTGCCAGCAGGTCGGGGTATGACACTGAAGCTTTCTTT
CDR3 protein: CASRSGYDTEAFF

V gene: TRBV10-3
J gene: TRBJ2-5
clone size: few
D gene: .
CDR3 DNA: TGTGCCATCAGTGAGTCGGGAAGGGGGGAGACCCAGTACTTC
CDR3 protein: CAISESGRGETQYF

V gene: TRBV11-3
J gene: TRBJ2-7
clone size: .
D gene: .
CDR3 DNA: TGTGCCAGCAGCTTCCCAGGACGGGGCTACGAGCAGTACTTC
CDR3 protein: CASSFPGRGYEQYF

V gene: TRBV27
J gene: TRBJ2-3
clone size: once
D gene: .
CDR3 DNA: TGTGCCAGCAGTTTCGCTACCGCGAGGGAAGACACAGATACGCAGTATTTT
CDR3 protein: CASSFATAREDTDTQYF

V gene: TRBV29-1
J gene: TRBJ1-1
clone size: .
D gene: .
CDR3 DNA: TGCAGCGCCGAGGGCAGGACGAACACTGAAGCTTTCTTT
CDR3 protein: CSAEGRTNTEAFF

V gene: TRBV2
J gene: TRBJ2-2
clone size: .
D gene: .
CDR3 DNA: TGTGCCAGCAGTTCGACACAGGCGCGCAGCACCGGGGAGCTGTTTTTT
CDR3 protein: CASSSTQARSTGELFF

V gene: TRBV5-1
J gene: TRBJ2-5
clone size: .
D gene: TRBD1
CDR3 DNA: TGCGCCAGCAGCAAGGGACAGGGGAGTTTAGAGACCCAGTACTTC
CDR3 protein: CASSKGQGSLETQYF

V gene: TRBV7-3
J gene: TRBJ2-7
clone size: .
D gene: TRBD1
CDR3 DNA: TGTGCCAGCAGCTTAACGGGACAGGGTACCGAGCAGTACTTC
CDR3 protein: CASSLTGQGTEQYF

V gene: TRBV19
J gene: TRBJ1-3
clone size: .
D gene: TRBD1
CDR3 DNA: TGTGCCAGTAGTACCGGGACAGGGGGAAACACCATATATTTT
CDR3 protein: CASSTGTGGNTIYF

V gene: TRBV4-1
J gene: TRBJ2-5
clone size: .
D gene: TRBD2
CDR3 DNA: TGCGCCAGCAGCCCTACGCTAGCGGGAGGTCTGGAAGAGACCCAGTACTTC
CDR3 protein: CASSPTLAGGLEETQYF

V gene: TRBV4-1
J gene: TRBJ2-7
clone size: .
D gene: .
CDR3 DNA: TGCGCCAGCAGCCGCCGGACGGACCCCTACGAGCAGTACTTC
CDR3 protein: CASSRRTDPYEQYF

V gene: TRBV4-2
J gene: TRBJ2-3
clone size: .
D gene: .
CDR3 DNA: TGTGCCAGCAGCCAAGATGGGACAGATACGCAGTATTTT
CDR3 protein: CASSQDGTDTQYF

V gene: TRBV7-8
J gene: TRBJ2-5
clone size: .
D gene: .
CDR3 DNA: TGTGCCAGCAGCTTGACAGAATTCCAAGAGACCCAGTACTTC
CDR3 protein: CASSLTEFQETQYF

V gene: TRBV7-3
J gene: TRBJ2-1
clone size: once
D gene: TRBD2
CDR3 DNA: TGTGCCAGCAGCCCCACCCAGACTAGCGGTTACAATGAGCAGTTCTTC
CDR3 protein: CASSPTQTSGYNEQFF

V gene: TRBV28
J gene: TRBJ2-2
clone size: .
D gene: TRBD1
CDR3 DNA: TGTGCCAGCAGTTTGTTGATAGGACAGGGGGCCGGGGAGCTGTTTTTT
CDR3 protein: CASSLLIGQGAGELFF

V gene: TRBV19
J gene: TRBJ2-7
clone size: .
D gene: TRBD2
CDR3 DNA: TGTGCCAGTAGTATAGATCACCTAGCGGGAGATTACGTCGACGAGCAGTACTTC
CDR3 protein: CASSIDHLAGDYVDEQYF

V gene: TRBV4-1
J gene: TRBJ1-1
clone size: .
D gene: .
CDR3 DNA: TGCGCCAGCAGCCCTAAGGACACTCAGAACACTGAAGCTTTCTTT
CDR3 protein: CASSPKDTQNTEAFF

V gene: TRBV27
J gene: TRBJ1-2
clone size: .
D gene: TRBD1
CDR3 DNA: TGTGCCAGCAGTCTAGGGACAGGGTTCCGGGGTACCTTC
CDR3 protein: CASSLGTGFRGTF

V gene: TRBV9
J gene: TRBJ2-2
clone size: .
D gene: .
CDR3 DNA: TGTGCCAGCAGCGCCGGAGGGGGATTCGCCGGGGAGCTGTTTTTT
CDR3 protein: CASSAGGGFAGELFF

V gene: TRBV4-3
J gene: TRBJ2-7
clone size: .
D gene: TRBD2
CDR3 DNA: TGCGCCAGCAGCCAAGGAAGAATGGGACTAGACTACGAGCAGTACTTC
CDR3 protein: CASSQGRMGLDYEQYF

V gene: TRBV7-2
J gene: TRBJ2-6
clone size: .
D gene: .
CDR3 DNA: TGTGCCAGCAGCTTAGACTCTGGGGCCAACGTCCTGACTTTC
CDR3 protein: CASSLDSGANVLTF

V gene: TRBV7-9
J gene: TRBJ2-3
clone size: .
D gene: TRBD1
CDR3 DNA: TGTGCCAGCAGCCAAGAGTACAGGGGGCCTTGGACAGATACGCAGTATTTT
CDR3 protein: CASSQEYRGPWTDTQYF

V gene: TRBV14
J gene: TRBJ2-7
clone size: .
D gene: .
CDR3 DNA: TGTGCCAGCAGCCAAGTTAGCTACGAGCAGTACTTC
CDR3 protein: CASSQVSYEQYF

V gene: TRBV11-3
J gene: TRBJ2-1
clone size: .
D gene: TRBD2
CDR3 DNA: TGTGCCAGCAGCTTAGATAGCCGACTAGCGGGAGGTTCCTACAATGAGCAGTTCTTC
CDR3 protein: CASSLDSRLAGGSYNEQFF

V gene: TRBV27
J gene: TRBJ2-3
clone size: .
D gene: .
CDR3 DNA: TGTGCCAGCGTGGGGGGCCACACAGATACGCAGTATTTT
CDR3 protein: CASVGGHTDTQYF

V gene: TRBV7-9
J gene: TRBJ2-5
clone size: .
D gene: TRBD1
CDR3 DNA: TGTGCCAGCAGGTCTCCGGGACGGACAGGAGAGACCCAGTACTTC
CDR3 protein: CASRSPGRTGETQYF

V gene: TRBV6-1
J gene: TRBJ1-6
clone size: .
D gene: TRBD1
CDR3 DNA: TGTGCCACCCACACCGGGACAGGAGGTTCACCCCTCCACTTT
CDR3 protein: CATHTGTGGSPLHF

V gene: TRBV18
J gene: TRBJ2-4
clone size: .
D gene: .
CDR3 DNA: TGTGCCAGCTCACCAACCGACGGAAGGGGTAACATTCAGTACTTC
CDR3 protein: CASSPTDGRGNIQYF

V gene: TRBV5-1
J gene: TRBJ2-6
clone size: .
D gene: .
CDR3 DNA: TGCGCCAGCAGCTTTCGGGCAGGGGTATACTCTGGGGCCAACGTCCTGACTTTC
CDR3 protein: CASSFRAGVYSGANVLTF

V gene: TRBV30
J gene: TRBJ1-1
clone size: .
D gene: .
CDR3 DNA: TGTGCCTGGAGTGTCCCGGGACGGAGAAACACTGAAGCTTTCTTT
CDR3 protein: CAWSVPGRRNTEAFF

V gene: TRBV7-2
J gene: TRBJ1-1
clone size: .
D gene: .
CDR3 DNA: TGTGCCAGCAGCTTAAAGGCTGGGGACACTGAAGCTTTCTTT
CDR3 protein: CASSLKAGDTEAFF

V gene: TRBV28
J gene: TRBJ2-5
clone size: .
D gene: .
CDR3 DNA: TGTGCCAGCAGCCTATTCAGGGCGGGCCAGTACTTC
CDR3 protein: CASSLFRAGQYF

V gene: TRBV29-1
J gene: TRBJ2-3
clone size: .
D gene: TRBD2
CDR3 DNA: TGCAGCGTCCGAGCGGGAGCCACCACAGATACGCAGTATTTT
CDR3 protein: CSVRAGATTDTQYF

V gene: TRBV10-2
J gene: TRBJ1-1
clone size: .
D gene: TRBD1
CDR3 DNA: TGCGCCAGCATTGGGACAGGGGTCACTGAAGCTTTCTTT
CDR3 protein: CASIGTGVTEAFF

V gene: TRBV5-4
J gene: TRBJ2-2
clone size: .
D gene: .
CDR3 DNA: TGTGCCAGCAGCCCAGGGACGGGGAGGTACACCGGGGAGCTGTTTTTT
CDR3 protein: CASSPGTGRYTGELFF

V gene: TRBV30
J gene: TRBJ1-1
clone size: .
D gene: TRBD1
CDR3 DNA: TGTGCCTGGAGTTCGACAGGGATGAACACTGAAGCTTTCTTT
CDR3 protein: CAWSSTGMNTEAFF

V gene: TRBV5-1
J gene: TRBJ2-1
clone size: once
D gene: .
CDR3 DNA: TGCGCCAGCAGCTCGATCGCGGGTTACAATGAGCAGTTCTTC
CDR3 protein: CASSSIAGYNEQFF

V gene: TRBV27
J gene: TRBJ2-7
clone size: .
D gene: TRBD2
CDR3 DNA: TGTGCCAGCAGCCCCCGACTAGCGGGAGGGCTCTACGAGCAGTACTTC
CDR3 protein: CASSPRLAGGLYEQYF

V gene: TRBV4-1
J gene: TRBJ1-3
clone size: once
D gene: TRBD1
CDR3 DNA: TGCGCCAGCAGCCAAGCCGGGACAGTTGGAAACACCATATATTTT
CDR3 protein: CASSQAGTVGNTIYF

V gene: TRBV11-2
J gene: TRBJ2-7
clone size: .
D gene: .
CDR3 DNA: TGTGCCAGCAGCTTAGGGCTAGAGCTGTACGAGCAGTACTTC
CDR3 protein: CASSLGLELYEQYF

V gene: TRBV6-6
J gene: TRBJ1-4
clone size: .
D gene: .
CDR3 DNA: TGTGCCAGCAGCGACAGGTCCGCAGCAACTAATGAAAAACTGTTTTTT
CDR3 protein: CASSDRSAATNEKLFF

V gene: TRBV6-9
J gene: TRBJ2-3
clone size: .
D gene: TRBD2
CDR3 DNA: TGTGCCAGCAGTTATTCAGCGGGGCCCCCCACAGATACGCAGTATTTT
CDR3 protein: CASSYSAGPPTDTQYF